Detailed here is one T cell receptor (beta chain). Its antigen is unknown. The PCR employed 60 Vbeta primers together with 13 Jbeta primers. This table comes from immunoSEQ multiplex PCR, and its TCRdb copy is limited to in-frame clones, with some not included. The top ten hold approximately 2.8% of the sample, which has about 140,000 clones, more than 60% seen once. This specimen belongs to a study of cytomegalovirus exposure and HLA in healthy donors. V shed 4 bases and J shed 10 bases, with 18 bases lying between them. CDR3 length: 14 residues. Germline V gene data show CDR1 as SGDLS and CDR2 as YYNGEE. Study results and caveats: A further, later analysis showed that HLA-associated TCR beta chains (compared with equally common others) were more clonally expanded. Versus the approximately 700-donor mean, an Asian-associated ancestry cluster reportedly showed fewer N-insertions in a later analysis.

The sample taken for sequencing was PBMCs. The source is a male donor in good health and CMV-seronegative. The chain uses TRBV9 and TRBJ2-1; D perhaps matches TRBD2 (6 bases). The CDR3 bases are TGTGCCAGCAGCACGGGAGCCGGCCCACAGGAGCAGTTCTTC. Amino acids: CASSTGAGPQEQFF.